This T cell receptor beta chain came from a study of T-cell reconstitution after alpha-beta-depleted transplantation in children. Study outcomes and limitations: Newly produced T cells mostly provided counts and TCRbeta diversity after one year, as hyperexpanded clones declined.

CDR1 is DFQATT and CDR2 is SNEGSKA in the germline V gene (reference sequence). Trimming stripped 6 bases from V and 1 base from J, with 18 bases between. The CDR3 totals 15 residues. This clonotype was seen a few times. Its antigen is currently unknown. Unique molecular identifiers tagged the TCRbeta library. MiXCR was run by TCRdb on the PCR reads, yielding one entry per CDR3 protein. The sample yields around 200,000 distinct CDR3 sequences, approximately 8.4% seen once. V and J are TRBV20-1 and TRBJ1-2; D is perhaps TRBD1 (5 bases). This material consisted of PBMCs, mostly from graft donor cells, taken 360 days after TCRalphabeta/CD19-depleted stem cell transplant. The origin of this receptor is a male patient under 10 years old who had a stem cell transplant for acute myeloid leukemia, so the T cells may come from the graft donor. CDR3 bases: TGCAGTGCCATGGGTCAAGGGGCTAGTAACTATGGCTACACCTTC. This sequence encodes CSAMGQGASNYGYTF.